The 11 T cell receptor beta chains reported below all come from one sample, sequenced in a study of OX40 agonist ivuxolimab in advanced cancers. TCRdb's copy holds only in-frame clones and misses some; the assay was immunoSEQ multiplex PCR. The sample includes 25,000 to 30,000 clones, about four fifths of them seen just once. The material sequenced was CD4+ or CD8+ T cells sorted from blood, taken in a trial of the OX40 agonist ivuxolimab. Every receptor here comes from an adult with an advanced solid tumor such as melanoma, head and neck, liver or kidney cancer.

The genes are TRBV11-2 and TRBJ2-7; 8 nucleotides agree with TRBD1. Looked up from germline, CDR1 is SGHAT and CDR2 is FQNNGV. The length of the CDR3 is 15 residues. The V and J ends lost 2 bases and 5 bases, in that order; junction bases with no gene match: 8. The CDR3 DNA reads as TGTGCCAGCAGCTTAAGGACAGGGTCATTCGACGAGCAGTACTTC. It translates to CASSLRTGSFDEQYF.

This clone was observed a single time. The chain combines TRBV2 with TRBJ2-7; the match to TRBD1 covers 8 bases. After removal of 7 bases from V and 5 bases from J, the junction contained 1 base not matched to a gene. Germline V gene lookup returns CDR1 SNHLY and CDR2 FYNNEI. The CDR3 is 11 amino acids. The CDR3 is CASTGGNEQYF. CDR3 sequence (DNA): TGTGCCAGCACAGGGGGCAACGAGCAGTACTTC. The whole variable domain, filled in from reference TRBV2 and TRBJ2-7, reads EPEVTQTPSHQVTQMGQEVILRCVPISNHLYFYWYRQILGQKVEFLVSFYNNEISEKSEIFDDQFSVERPDGSNFTLKIRSTKLEDSAMYFCASTGGNEQYFGPGTRLTVT.

The chain has TRBV4-1 and TRBJ2-3; 10 nucleotides align to TRBD2. Germline CDR1 MGHRA, CDR2 YSYEKL. V lost 2 bases, J lost 3 bases, and 8 bases stayed unmatched. This CDR3 has 17 residues. This CDR3 reads CASSQSPGTSETDTQYF. The CDR3 coding sequence is TGCGCCAGCAGCCAATCCCCCGGGACTAGCGAAACAGATACGCAGTATTTT.

This chain joins TRBV14 and TRBJ1-2; tentatively, D is TRBD1 (5 bases). The CDR3 runs 15 residues. V lost 5 bases to trimming and J lost 2 bases, with 15 bases between them. In germline, CDR1 is SGHDN, CDR2 FVKESK. CDR3 coding DNA: TGTGCCAGCAGCGAATTCGGGACGGGGAACTATGGCTACACCTTC. This sequence encodes CASSEFGTGNYGYTF.

This clone was detected once. The chain links TRBV9 to TRBJ2-7, with 8 bases identical to TRBD1. J was trimmed by 2 bases and V by 4 bases; bases with no gene match: 5. Germline V gene sequence: CDR1 SGDLS, CDR2 YYNGEE. The CDR3 extends over 14 amino acids. CDR3 nucleotide sequence: TGTGCCAGCAGCTCCGGGACAGGTCCCTACGAGCAGTACTTC. Translating gives CASSSGTGPYEQYF.

This clone was counted only a few times. V and J are TRBV11-2 and TRBJ2-2; TRBD2 aligns across 8 bases. Germline V gene data show CDR1 as SGHAT and CDR2 as FQNNGV. After removal of 3 bases from V and 1 base from J, the junction contained 4 bases not matched to a gene. The CDR3 contains 16 residues. The CDR3 region is CASSLLAGMNTGELFF. DNA for the CDR3: TGTGCCAGCAGCTTGTTAGCGGGGATGAACACCGGGGAGCTGTTTTTT.

The chain uses TRBV5-5 and TRBJ1-5; 8 nucleotides agree with TRBD1. The CDR3 loop spans 14 amino acids. After removal of 3 bases from V and 7 bases from J, the junction contained 6 bases not matched to a gene. Per germline, CDR1 SGHKS and CDR2 YYEKEE (reference sequence). The CDR3 loop is CASSSDRGWQPQHF. In DNA, the CDR3 is TGTGCCAGCAGCTCCGACAGGGGATGGCAGCCCCAGCATTTT.

The chain combines TRBV11-2 with TRBJ1-4; D possibly corresponds to TRBD1 (6 bases). The germline V gene encodes CDR1 SGHAT and CDR2 FQNNGV. Deletions cut 4 bases from V and 0 bases from J, with 12 bases between. CDR3 length: 16 residues. As DNA, the CDR3 is TGTGCCAGCAGCTCAGACCCAGGGGCAACTAATGAAAAACTGTTTTTT. This codes for CASSSDPGATNEKLFF.

The rearrangement uses TRBV6-5 and TRBJ2-2, with no clear D. This CDR3 is built from 14 residues. V dropped 0 bases and J dropped 2 bases, with 4 bases sitting between them. Germline-derived CDR1 and CDR2 are MNHEY and SVGAGI. CDR3 nucleotide sequence: TGTGCCAGCAGTTACTCGTTCAACACCGGGGAGCTGTTTTTT. As protein: CASSYSFNTGELFF.

This chain joins TRBV7-7 and TRBJ2-3; D is possibly TRBD1 or TRBD2 (6 bases each). Trimming removed 5 bases from V and 7 bases from J, with 13 bases in between. The CDR3 runs to 13 residues. In germline, CDR1 is SSHAT, CDR2 FNYEAQ (reference sequence). CDR3 sequence: CASSPLGGNTQYF. CDR3 in DNA: TGTGCCAGCAGCCCTTTAGGGGGGAATACGCAGTATTTT.

The chain combines TRBV27 with TRBJ2-7; TRBD1 might be the D (6 bases). The V end lost 1 base, the J end lost 0 bases, and 10 bases lay between the germline ends. This CDR3 is 15 amino acids long. From germline, CDR1 is MNHEY and CDR2 SMNVEV (reference sequence). The CDR3 nucleotides are TGTGCCAGCAGTTTATTAGGGACACTCTCCTACGAGCAGTACTTC. Translating it yields CASSLLGTLSYEQYF.